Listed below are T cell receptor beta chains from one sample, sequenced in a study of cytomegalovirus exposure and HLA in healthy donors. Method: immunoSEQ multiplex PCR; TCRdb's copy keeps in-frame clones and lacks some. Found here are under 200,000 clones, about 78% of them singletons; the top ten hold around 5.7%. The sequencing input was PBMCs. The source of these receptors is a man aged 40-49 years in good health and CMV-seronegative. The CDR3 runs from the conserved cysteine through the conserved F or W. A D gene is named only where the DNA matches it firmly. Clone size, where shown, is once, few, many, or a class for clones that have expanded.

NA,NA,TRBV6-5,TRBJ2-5,TGTGCCAGCAGTGAAGGAGGGGGCGCGGAGACCCAGTACTTC,CASSEGGGAETQYF
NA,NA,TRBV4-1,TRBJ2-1,TGCGCCAGCAGCCAAGATAAGTGGCAGGGTCGTTCCAATGAGCAGTTCTTC,CASSQDKWQGRSNEQFF
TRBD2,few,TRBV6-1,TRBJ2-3,TGTGCCAGCAGTGACCCGGGACTAGCGGGAGGACGAGATACGCAGTATTTT,CASSDPGLAGGRDTQYF
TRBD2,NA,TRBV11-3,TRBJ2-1,TGTGCCAGCAGCCCGGCCGGGACTAGCGGGGGGCCATACAATGAGCAGTTCTTC,CASSPAGTSGGPYNEQFF
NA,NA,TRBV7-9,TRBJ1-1,TGTGCCAGCAGCCCCAACGCTTTGGGCGAAGCTTTCTTT,CASSPNALGEAFF
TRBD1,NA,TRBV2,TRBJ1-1,TGTGCCAGCACAGGGACAGAGAACACTGAAGCTTTCTTT,CASTGTENTEAFF
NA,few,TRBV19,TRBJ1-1,TGTGCCAGTAGTTCACGGGGGGCTCTAGACACTGAAGCTTTCTTT,CASSSRGALDTEAFF
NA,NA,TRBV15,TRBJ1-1,TGTGCCACCAGCAGAGTAGGGGCCTGGGGCACTGAAGCTTTCTTT,CATSRVGAWGTEAFF
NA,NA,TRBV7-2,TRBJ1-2,TGTGCCAGCAGCTCCAGAGGCAGGGGTAACTATGGCTACACCTTC,CASSSRGRGNYGYTF
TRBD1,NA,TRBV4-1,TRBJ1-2,TGCGCCAGCAGCCAAACTCCCAGCCGGGACAGGGGATTCTATGGCTACACCTTC,CASSQTPSRDRGFYGYTF
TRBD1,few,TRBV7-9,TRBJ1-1,TGTTCCAGCAGCCCTGACAGGGCGAGCACTGAAGCTTTCTTT,CSSSPDRASTEAFF